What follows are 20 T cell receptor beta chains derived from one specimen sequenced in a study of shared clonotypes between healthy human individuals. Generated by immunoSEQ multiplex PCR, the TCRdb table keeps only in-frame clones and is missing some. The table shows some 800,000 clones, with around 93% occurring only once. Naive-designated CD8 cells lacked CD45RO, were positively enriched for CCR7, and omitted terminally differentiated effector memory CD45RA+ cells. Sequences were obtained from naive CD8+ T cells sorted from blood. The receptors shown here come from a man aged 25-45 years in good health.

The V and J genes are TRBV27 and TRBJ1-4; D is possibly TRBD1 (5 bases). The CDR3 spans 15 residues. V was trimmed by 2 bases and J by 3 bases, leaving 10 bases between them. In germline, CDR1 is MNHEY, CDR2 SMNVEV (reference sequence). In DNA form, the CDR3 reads TGTGCCAGCAGTTTAGAGGGGACGGCTAATGAAAAACTGTTTTTT. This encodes CASSLEGTANEKLFF.

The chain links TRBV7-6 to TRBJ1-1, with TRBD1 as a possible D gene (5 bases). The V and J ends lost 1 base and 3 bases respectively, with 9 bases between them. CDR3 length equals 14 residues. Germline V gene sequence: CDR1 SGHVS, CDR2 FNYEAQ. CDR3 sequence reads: CASSLGTLHTEAFF. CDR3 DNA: TGTGCCAGCAGCTTAGGGACACTGCACACTGAAGCTTTCTTT.

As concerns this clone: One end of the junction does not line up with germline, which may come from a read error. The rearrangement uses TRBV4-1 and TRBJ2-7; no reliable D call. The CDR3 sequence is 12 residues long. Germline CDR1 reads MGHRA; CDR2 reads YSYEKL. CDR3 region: CASNQPPYEQYF. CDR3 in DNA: TGCGCCAGCAACCAACCACCCTACGAGCAGTACTTC.

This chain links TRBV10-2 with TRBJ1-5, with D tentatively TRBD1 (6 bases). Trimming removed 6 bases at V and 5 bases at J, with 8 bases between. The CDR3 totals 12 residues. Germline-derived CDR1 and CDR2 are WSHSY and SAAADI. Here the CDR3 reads CASSPGDQPQHF. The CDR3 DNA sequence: TGCGCCAGCAGCCCAGGGGATCAGCCCCAGCATTTT.

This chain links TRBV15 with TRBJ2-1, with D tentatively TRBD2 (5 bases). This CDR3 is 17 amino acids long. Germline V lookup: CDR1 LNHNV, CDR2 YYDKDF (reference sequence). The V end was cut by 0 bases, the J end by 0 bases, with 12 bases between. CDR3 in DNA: TGTGCCACCAGCAGAGATGGCAGCGGCATCTCCTACAATGAGCAGTTCTTC. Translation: CATSRDGSGISYNEQFF.

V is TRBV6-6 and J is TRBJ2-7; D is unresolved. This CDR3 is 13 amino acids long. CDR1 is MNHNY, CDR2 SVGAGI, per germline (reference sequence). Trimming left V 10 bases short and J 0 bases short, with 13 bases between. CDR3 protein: CATRPDSSYEQYF. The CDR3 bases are TGTGCCACCCGGCCGGATAGCTCCTACGAGCAGTACTTC.

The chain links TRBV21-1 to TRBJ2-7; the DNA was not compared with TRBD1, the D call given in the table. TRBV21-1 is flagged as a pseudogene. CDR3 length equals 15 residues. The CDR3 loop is CASTPTQDYSYEQYF. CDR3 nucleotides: TGTGCCAGCACCCCGACGCAGGATTACTCCTACGAGCAGTACTTC.

Here the CDR3 DNA reads TGTGCCAGCAGCATAGACCGACAGGGCCCCTACGAGCAGTACTTC. Its protein product is CASSIDRQGPYEQYF. The chain is built from TRBV7-9 and TRBJ2-7; TRBD1 matches 7 bases. CDR3 length equals 15 residues. V dropped 5 bases and J dropped 2; count of bases not matched to a gene: 9. The V gene's germline CDR1 is SEHNR and CDR2 FQNEAQ (reference sequence). Filled out from reference TRBV7-9 and TRBJ2-7, the complete variable domain reads DTGVSQNPRHKITKRGQNVTFRCDPISEHNRLYWYRQTLGQGPEFLTYFQNEAQLEKSRLLSDRFSAERPKGSFSTLEIQRTEQGDSAMYLCASSIDRQGPYEQYFGPGTRLTVT.

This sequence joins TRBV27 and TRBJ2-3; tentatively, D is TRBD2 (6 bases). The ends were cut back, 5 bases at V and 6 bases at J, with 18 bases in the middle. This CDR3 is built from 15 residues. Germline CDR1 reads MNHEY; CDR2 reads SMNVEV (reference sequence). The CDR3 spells CASSPWSGDWDTQYF. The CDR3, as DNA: TGTGCCAGCAGTCCATGGTCGGGAGATTGGGATACGCAGTATTTT.

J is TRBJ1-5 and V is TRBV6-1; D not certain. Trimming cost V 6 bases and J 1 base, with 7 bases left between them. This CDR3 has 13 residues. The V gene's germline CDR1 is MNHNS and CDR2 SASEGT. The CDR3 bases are TGTGCCAGCAGCACTTACAGCAATCAGCCCCAGCATTTT. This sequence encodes CASSTYSNQPQHF.

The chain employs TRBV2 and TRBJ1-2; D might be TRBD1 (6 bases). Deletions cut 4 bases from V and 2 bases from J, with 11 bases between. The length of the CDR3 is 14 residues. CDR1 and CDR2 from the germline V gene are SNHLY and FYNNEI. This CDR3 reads CASSGSGVNYGYTF. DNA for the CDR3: TGTGCCAGCAGTGGATCAGGGGTGAACTATGGCTACACCTTC.

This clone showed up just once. CDR3 loop: CASSPGQGGAEAFF. In nucleotides, the CDR3 is TGCGCCAGCAGCCCCGGACAGGGGGGAGCTGAAGCTTTCTTT. The rearrangement joins TRBV5-1 to TRBJ1-1; 10 bases line up with TRBD1. After removal of 4 bases from V and 6 bases from J, the junction contained 6 bases not matched to a gene. Per the germline V gene, CDR1 is SGHRS and CDR2 is YFSETQ. There are 14 residues in the CDR3.

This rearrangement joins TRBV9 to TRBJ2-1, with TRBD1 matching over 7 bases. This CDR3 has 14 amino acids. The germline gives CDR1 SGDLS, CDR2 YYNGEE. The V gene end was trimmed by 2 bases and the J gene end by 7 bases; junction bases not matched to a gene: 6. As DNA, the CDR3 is TGTGCCAGCAGCGTGCGACAGGGTAATAATGAGCAGTTCTTC. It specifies CASSVRQGNNEQFF.

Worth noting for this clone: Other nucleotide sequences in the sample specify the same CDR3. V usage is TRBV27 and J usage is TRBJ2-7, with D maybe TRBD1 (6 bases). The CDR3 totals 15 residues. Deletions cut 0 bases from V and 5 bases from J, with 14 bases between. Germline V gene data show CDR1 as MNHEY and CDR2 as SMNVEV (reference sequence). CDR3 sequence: CASSLSRGGRNEQYF. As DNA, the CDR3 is TGTGCCAGCAGTTTATCCCGTGGGGGCAGGAACGAGCAGTACTTC.

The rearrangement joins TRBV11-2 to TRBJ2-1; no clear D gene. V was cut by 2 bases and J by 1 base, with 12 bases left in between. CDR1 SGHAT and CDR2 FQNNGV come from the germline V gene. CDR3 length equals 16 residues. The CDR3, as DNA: TGTGCCAGCAGCTTAAAGGGTACCGGATCCTACAATGAGCAGTTCTTC. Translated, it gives CASSLKGTGSYNEQFF.

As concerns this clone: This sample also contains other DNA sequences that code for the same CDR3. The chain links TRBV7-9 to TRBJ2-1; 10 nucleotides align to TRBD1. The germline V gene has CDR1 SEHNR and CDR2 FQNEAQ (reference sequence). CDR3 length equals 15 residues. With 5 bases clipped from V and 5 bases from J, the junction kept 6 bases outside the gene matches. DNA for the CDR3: TGTGCCAGCAGCCCGCGGGACAGGGGTCACAATGAGCAGTTCTTC. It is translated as CASSPRDRGHNEQFF.

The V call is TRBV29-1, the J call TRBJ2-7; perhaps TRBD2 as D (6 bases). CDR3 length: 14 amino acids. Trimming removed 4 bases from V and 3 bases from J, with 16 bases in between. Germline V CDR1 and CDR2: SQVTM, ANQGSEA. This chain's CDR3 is CSVGRAGSLYEQYF. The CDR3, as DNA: TGCAGCGTTGGACGGGCCGGGAGTCTCTACGAGCAGTACTTC.

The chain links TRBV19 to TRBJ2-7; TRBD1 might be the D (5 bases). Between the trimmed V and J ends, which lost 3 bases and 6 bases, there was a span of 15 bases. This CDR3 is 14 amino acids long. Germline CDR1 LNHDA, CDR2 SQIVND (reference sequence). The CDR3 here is CASSMGQGTSEQYF. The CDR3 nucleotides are TGTGCCAGTAGTATGGGTCAGGGTACAAGCGAGCAGTACTTC.

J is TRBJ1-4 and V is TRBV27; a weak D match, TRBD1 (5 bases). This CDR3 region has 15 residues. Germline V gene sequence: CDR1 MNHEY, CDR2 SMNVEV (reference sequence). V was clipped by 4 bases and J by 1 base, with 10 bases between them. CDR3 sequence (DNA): TGTGCCAGCAGTTATCGGGACGGAACTAATGAAAAACTGTTTTTT. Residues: CASSYRDGTNEKLFF. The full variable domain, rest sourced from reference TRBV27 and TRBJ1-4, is EAQVTQNPRYLITVTGKKLTVTCSQNMNHEYMSWYRQDPGLGLRQIYYSMNVEVTDKGDVPEGYKVSRKEKRNFPLILESPSPNQTSLYFCASSYRDGTNEKLFFGSGTQLSVL.

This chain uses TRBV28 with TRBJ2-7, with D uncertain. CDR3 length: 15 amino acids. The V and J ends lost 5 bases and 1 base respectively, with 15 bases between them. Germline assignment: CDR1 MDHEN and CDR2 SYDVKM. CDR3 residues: CASSSRVQGSYEQYF. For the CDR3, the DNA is TGTGCCAGCAGTAGCCGGGTCCAAGGATCCTACGAGCAGTACTTC.